Reported below is one T cell receptor (beta chain). Its antigen is unidentified. This entry is derived from a study of glioma-infiltrating T cells. On the study more broadly: WHO grade II oligodendrogliomas or astrocytomas, plus non-recurrent WHO grade IV glioblastomas, were sampled.

Amplification of TCR alpha and beta CDR3 regions from RNA used iRepertoire nested multiplex PCR. MiXCR, run by TCRdb on the multiplex PCR reads, gives a single entry per CDR3 protein. This sample has about 410,000 distinct CDR3 sequences, with 41% found just once. General observations from the study: Tissue and blood shared very few CDR3 sequences.

Input material: glioma tissue, nonneoplastic brain tissue, or PBMCs (not recorded which). The receptor's source is a human donor with low-grade glioma or glioblastoma, undergoing nonglioma brain surgery, or in good health (not recorded which).

CDR3 DNA: TGTGCCAGCACCCTACAGATGGGACTCAATCAGCCCCAGCATTTT. This codes for CASTLQMGLNQPQHF. This chain connects TRBV12-3 or TRBV12-4 to TRBJ1-5, with a tentative D call TRBD1 (5 bases). The CDR3 totals 15 residues. Deletions cut 7 bases from V and 3 bases from J, with 16 bases between.